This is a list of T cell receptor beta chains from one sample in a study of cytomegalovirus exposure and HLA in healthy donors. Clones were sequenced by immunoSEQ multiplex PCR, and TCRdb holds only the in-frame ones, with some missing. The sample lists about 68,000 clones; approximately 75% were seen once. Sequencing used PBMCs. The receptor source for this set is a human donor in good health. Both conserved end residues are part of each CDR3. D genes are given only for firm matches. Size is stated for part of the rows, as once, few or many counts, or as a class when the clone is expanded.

TGTGCCAGCGGACCGCTACAGGGGATCAATCAGCCCCAGCATTTT	CASGPLQGINQPQHF	TRBV2	TRBJ1-5	TRBD1	-
TGCGCCAGCAGCCGGGCGGGGACCCAAGAGACCCAGTACTTC	CASSRAGTQETQYF	TRBV5-1	TRBJ2-5	-	-
TGTGCCAGCTCGTCGGGGACAGGGAACAATTCACCCCTCCACTTT	CASSSGTGNNSPLHF	TRBV18	TRBJ1-6	TRBD1	-
TGTGCCAGCAGTGAAGGGGACGGGGGGGGAGACATTCAGTACTTC	CASSEGDGGGDIQYF	TRBV6-1	TRBJ2-4	TRBD2	-
TGTGCCTGGAGTTGGAGGGGGGGATCCTACGAGCAGTACTTC	CAWSWRGGSYEQYF	TRBV30	TRBJ2-7	-	-
TGTGCCAGCAGCAATAGGAAACAGGGGAAATCCTACGAGCAGTACTTC	CASSNRKQGKSYEQYF	TRBV5-4	TRBJ2-7	TRBD1	-
TGTGCCAGCAGTTACGGGGGGGATAACACCGGGGAGCTGTTTTTT	CASSYGGDNTGELFF	TRBV6-5	TRBJ2-2	TRBD2	few
TGTGCCAGCAGCCAGGGGGACAAGCAGTTCTTC	CASSQGDKQFF	TRBV7-6	TRBJ2-1	TRBD1	-
TGCGCCAGCAGCTCAGCTAGCGGGGGGGAGACCCAGTACTTC	CASSSASGGETQYF	TRBV5-1	TRBJ2-5	TRBD2	-
TGTGCCAGCAGTTCTCGGGATCAGCCCCAGCATTTT	CASSSRDQPQHF	TRBV6-6	TRBJ1-5	-	-
TGTGCCAGCGGACGCGGGGCGGGTGAAAAACTGTTTTTT	CASGRGAGEKLFF	TRBV7-9	TRBJ1-4	-	-
TGCGCCAGCAGCTACGACAGGAATTCACCCCTCCACTTT	CASSYDRNSPLHF	TRBV4-3	TRBJ1-6	-	-
TGTGCCAGAGGGCCATTACTAGGGAACACTGAAGCTTTCTTT	CARGPLLGNTEAFF	TRBV2	TRBJ1-1	-	few
TGTGCCAGCAGCTTACTAGCGGGGGGGCAAGATACGCAGTATTTT	CASSLLAGGQDTQYF	TRBV7-6	TRBJ2-3	TRBD2	-
TGTGCCAGCTCCCCGGGAGGGAATCAGCCCCAGCATTTT	CASSPGGNQPQHF	TRBV18	TRBJ1-5	-	-
TGTGCCAGCAGCTCCCCGACCGGAGATGAGCAGTTCTTC	CASSSPTGDEQFF	TRBV5-5	TRBJ2-1	-	-
TGTGCCAGCACCTCCCCCAGGGGAGGAAACACCATATATTTT	CASTSPRGGNTIYF	TRBV2	TRBJ1-3	-	-
TGTGCCAGCAGCTTAGTAGCGGGGGGGAATGCCTACGAGCAGTACTTC	CASSLVAGGNAYEQYF	TRBV7-9	TRBJ2-7	TRBD2	-
TGTGCCAGCAGCCTAACGACAGGGCTCACTGAAGCTTTCTTT	CASSLTTGLTEAFF	TRBV7-2	TRBJ1-1	TRBD1	-
TGTGCCAGCAGCGGTAGTCCTCAATTAGCGGGGGCCCGATCCTACGAGCAGTACTTC	CASSGSPQLAGARSYEQYF	TRBV5-4	TRBJ2-7	TRBD2	-
TGTGCCAGCAGCTTTGGGGGGGACACCGGGGAGCTGTTTTTT	CASSFGGDTGELFF	TRBV7-6	TRBJ2-2	TRBD2	-
TGTGCCACCTTAATAATGGGAGGGTCCCATCAGCCCCAGCATTTT	CATLIMGGSHQPQHF	TRBV6-1	TRBJ1-5	-	few
TGTGCCAGCAGCCCCAGGACTAACCAAGAGACCCAGTACTTC	CASSPRTNQETQYF	TRBV11-3	TRBJ2-5	-	-
TGTGCCAGCAGCTTAGTTGAGGTTCTCTACGAGCAGTACTTC	CASSLVEVLYEQYF	TRBV11-2	TRBJ2-7	-	-
TGTGCCAGCAGCCTCGGACTAGAAAGCACAGATACGCAGTATTTT	CASSLGLESTDTQYF	TRBV11-3	TRBJ2-3	TRBD2	-
TGTGCCAGCAGCTTAGATTCAGGTAAAGTCGAAGCTTTCTTT	CASSLDSGKVEAFF	TRBV11-2	TRBJ1-1	-	-
TGTGCCAGCAGCGACAGAATCACAGATACGCAGTATTTT	CASSDRITDTQYF	TRBV7-2	TRBJ2-3	-	-
TGTGCCAGCAGTGAAGATCGGGGGCAAGAGACCCAGTACTTC	CASSEDRGQETQYF	TRBV2	TRBJ2-5	-	-
TGTGCCAGCTCACCAATCGGGTTGAGCTCCTACGAGCAGTACTTC	CASSPIGLSSYEQYF	TRBV18	TRBJ2-7	-	once
TGCAGCGTCCTGACAGGGCAAGGCAATCAGCCCCAGCATTTT	CSVLTGQGNQPQHF	TRBV29-1	TRBJ1-5	TRBD1	-
TGTGCCAGCAGTTCGGCGGGGGGGCGGAACGAGCAGTACTTC	CASSSAGGRNEQYF	TRBV28	TRBJ2-7	TRBD2	-
TGTGCCAGCAGCGGAGGACAGGGGGGGACTGAAGCTTTCTTT	CASSGGQGGTEAFF	TRBV9	TRBJ1-1	TRBD1	-
TGTGCCAGCAGCTTAGGGGGCACCCTCGAGACCCAGTACTTC	CASSLGGTLETQYF	TRBV7-2	TRBJ2-5	-	-
TGTGCCAGCAGCCGGACAGGGGGAGCCAAAAACATTCAGTACTTC	CASSRTGGAKNIQYF	TRBV7-2	TRBJ2-4	TRBD1	-
TGTGCCAGCAGCCGCAGGGTTTTAAGCTCCTACAATGAGCAGTTCTTC	CASSRRVLSSYNEQFF	TRBV13	TRBJ2-1	-	few
TGTGCCAGCAGCTTAACGCCGGGGTTGTCCTACAATGAGCAGTTCTTC	CASSLTPGLSYNEQFF	TRBV7-3	TRBJ2-1	-	-
TGTGCCAGCAGCTTTAGCGGGGGCTATGAGCAGTTCTTC	CASSFSGGYEQFF	TRBV5-4	TRBJ2-1	TRBD2	-
TGCGCCAGCAGCTTGGCAGGGGGCTACACTGAAGCTTTCTTT	CASSLAGGYTEAFF	TRBV5-1	TRBJ1-1	TRBD1	-
TGTGCCAGCACCTGGACAGGGGGCGATTATGGGGCCAACGTCCTGACTTTC	CASTWTGGDYGANVLTF	TRBV7-9	TRBJ2-6	TRBD1	-
TGTGCCAGCAGCTTAGGTACAGGGGGTCTCTACGAGCAGTACTTC	CASSLGTGGLYEQYF	TRBV11-2	TRBJ2-7	TRBD1	-
TGCGCCAGCAGGAGGTCGAGCGGGCGGAGCTCCTACAATGAGCAGTTCTTC	CASRRSSGRSSYNEQFF	TRBV5-1	TRBJ2-1	-	-
TGTGCCTGGAGTGTGGGCACAACTAGCACAGATACGCAGTATTTT	CAWSVGTTSTDTQYF	TRBV30	TRBJ2-3	-	-
TGTGCCACTCGACAGGGTGGCTACACCTTC	CATRQGGYTF	TRBV28	TRBJ1-2	TRBD1	-
TGTGCCAGCAGCTTCGGGACAGGGGGCACAGATACGCAGTATTTT	CASSFGTGGTDTQYF	TRBV7-2	TRBJ2-3	TRBD1	-